These 20 T cell receptor beta chains were all obtained from the same sample, sequenced in a study of beta chain features in type 1 diabetes. Expressed TCRB transcripts got sequenced, as all isolated RNA was reverse transcribed. TCRdb's copy holds only in-frame clones and misses some; the assay was immunoSEQ multiplex PCR. The sample records 200,000 to 250,000 clones, 25% to 35% being singletons. Source material: central memory CD4+ T cells from blood. The source of these receptors is a man aged 30 to 39 in good health.

This clone was recorded at least ten times. V usage is TRBV5-4 and J usage is TRBJ2-1, with TRBD2 identical over 7 bases. The V gene's germline CDR1 is SGHNT and CDR2 YYREEE (reference sequence). CDR3 length: 14 amino acids. V dropped 0 bases and J dropped 6; count of bases not matched to a gene: 3. The CDR3, as DNA: TGTGCCAGCAGCTTGGGGGGAGGGACCAATGAGCAGTTCTTC. This translates into CASSLGGGTNEQFF. Combining the CDR3 with reference TRBV5-4 and TRBJ2-1 gives the whole variable domain ETGVTQSPTHLIKTRGQQVTLRCSSQSGHNTVSWYQQALGQGPQFIFQYYREEENGRGNFPPRFSGLQFPNYSSELNVNALELDDSALYLCASSLGGGTNEQFFGPGTRLTVL.

The V gene is TRBV15, the J gene TRBJ1-4, with TRBD1 identical over 7 bases. CDR1 LNHNV and CDR2 YYDKDF come from the germline V gene (reference sequence). The CDR3 runs to 16 residues. The junction had 12 bases not matched to a gene; V was cut back by 3 bases and J by 8 bases. Here the CDR3 reads CATSSSRQGGKEKLFF. The CDR3 DNA reads TGTGCCACCAGCAGTTCTCGACAGGGAGGGAAGGAAAAACTGTTTTTT.

The V gene is TRBV5-1, the J gene TRBJ2-1; D is unclear. Germline V gives CDR1 SGHRS, CDR2 YFSETQ. Trimming removed 2 bases at V and 0 bases at J, with 12 bases between. The CDR3 sequence is 16 residues long. The CDR3 DNA sequence: TGCGCCAGCAGCTTATCGCAGGATAGCTCCTACAATGAGCAGTTCTTC. As protein: CASSLSQDSSYNEQFF.

V usage is TRBV18 and J usage is TRBJ2-2; D is unclear. Germline CDR1 KGHSH, CDR2 LQKENI. This CDR3 has 14 residues. The ends were cut back, 2 bases at V and 0 bases at J, with 4 bases in the middle. CDR3: CASSPEPNTGELFF. Written as DNA, the CDR3 is TGTGCCAGCTCACCAGAACCGAACACCGGGGAGCTGTTTTTT. The whole variable domain, filled in from reference TRBV18 and TRBJ2-2, reads NAGVMQNPRHLVRRRGQEARLRCSPMKGHSHVYWYRQLPEEGLKFMVYLQKENIIDESGMPKERFSAEFPKEGPSILRIQQVVRGDSAAYFCASSPEPNTGELFFGEGSRLTVL.

This clone has only a few counts. The CDR3 DNA reads TGTGCCAGCAGCCCGCCCCCCTATTCGAACACCGGGGAGCTGTTTTTT. Its protein is CASSPPPYSNTGELFF. This rearrangement joins TRBV9 to TRBJ2-2; D unclear. Germline CDR1 is SGDLS and CDR2 is YYNGEE. V lost 4 bases, J lost 0 bases, and 13 bases lay in between. CDR3 size: 16 residues.

This clone was recorded a few times. The chain combines TRBV5-5 with TRBJ2-7, with D possibly being TRBD2 (6 bases). The germline gives CDR1 SGHKS, CDR2 YYEKEE (reference sequence). This CDR3 contains 14 residues. Trimming left V 4 bases short and J 6 bases short, with 17 bases between. CDR3: CASSPGLGQGEQYF. In nucleotides, the CDR3 is TGTGCCAGCAGCCCGGGACTCGGGCAAGGCGAGCAGTACTTC.

This clone turned up a few times. This chain joins TRBV6-6 and TRBJ1-5; no clear D gene. Per germline, CDR1 MNHNY and CDR2 SVGAGI (reference sequence). The CDR3 loop spans 13 amino acids. Trimming left V 6 bases short and J 6 bases short, with 12 bases between. The DNA of the CDR3 is TGTGCCAGCAGAGGGATCTCGGGTCAGCCCCAGCATTTT. Translation: CASRGISGQPQHF.

This clone was seen repeatedly, ten times or more. The sample has other DNA sequences that encode this CDR3 too. The J gene is TRBJ2-7, the V gene TRBV7-2; D is unclear. Germline CDR1 and CDR2: SGHTA and FQGNSA. Trimming left V 3 bases short and J 6 bases short, with 9 bases between. The CDR3 loop spans 12 amino acids. The chain's CDR3 is CASSLSWGEQYF. In nucleotides, the CDR3 is TGTGCCAGCAGCTTGTCTTGGGGCGAGCAGTACTTC.

There are a few counts of this clone. The rearrangement links TRBV30 to TRBJ2-5, with 11 bases lining up with TRBD2. The CDR3 runs to 15 residues. After removal of 1 base from V and 3 bases from J, the junction contained 4 bases not matched to a gene. Germline V CDR1 and CDR2: GTSNPN, SVGIG (reference sequence). As DNA, the CDR3 is TGTGCCTGGAGTGCATTGGGACTAGCGGAAGAGACCCAGTACTTC. This gives the protein CAWSALGLAEETQYF.

The genes are TRBV19 and TRBJ2-3; D unresolved. The V and J ends lost 10 bases and 6 bases respectively, with 8 bases between them. The CDR3 loop spans 10 amino acids. CDR1 is LNHDA, CDR2 SQIVND, per germline (reference sequence). DNA of the CDR3: TGTGCCACCGGCATCGATACGCAGTATTTT. Amino acids: CATGIDTQYF.

This clone appeared a few times. This chain joins TRBV5-6 and TRBJ2-5; 8 bases are shared with TRBD1. CDR1 is SGHDT and CDR2 is YYEEEE in the germline V gene. After removal of 2 bases from V and 2 bases from J, the junction contained 8 bases not matched to a gene. The CDR3 totals 16 residues. The CDR3 region is CASSLGAGGSQETQYF. In DNA form, the CDR3 reads TGTGCCAGCAGCTTAGGAGCAGGGGGCTCTCAAGAGACCCAGTACTTC.

This clone was observed a few times. This chain uses TRBV20-1 with TRBJ2-6; D remains unclear. Trimming took off 5 bases at V and 5 bases at J, with 4 bases between the two ends. Germline CDR1 is DFQATT and CDR2 is SNEGSKA (reference sequence). The CDR3 extends over 11 amino acids. CDR3 sequence (DNA): TGCAGTGCTCGGCGGGCCAACGTCCTGACTTTC. The encoded protein is CSARRANVLTF.

This clone occurred many times. This rearrangement joins TRBV10-3 to TRBJ2-5; TRBD1 agrees at 8 bases. This CDR3 is built from 14 residues. With V trimmed by 3 bases and J by 7 bases, 7 bases remained unmatched. Germline CDR1 ENHRY, CDR2 SYGVKD. The chain's CDR3 is CAISDRDRGGTQYF. DNA for the CDR3: TGTGCCATCAGTGACCGAGACAGGGGTGGGACCCAGTACTTC.

V is TRBV7-9 and J is TRBJ1-2; D uncertain. The V end lost 1 base, the J end lost 3 bases, and 6 bases lay between the germline ends. CDR1 and CDR2 (germline): SEHNR, FQNEAQ (reference sequence). The CDR3 extends over 13 amino acids. The CDR3 region is CASSLVTHYGYTF. DNA for the CDR3: TGTGCCAGCAGCTTAGTTACACACTATGGCTACACCTTC.

This chain uses TRBV27 with TRBJ2-5, with D perhaps TRBD1 or TRBD2 (7 bases each). Germline loops: CDR1 MNHEY, CDR2 SMNVEV (reference sequence). V lost 5 bases and J 4 bases, leaving 17 bases between the germline ends. The CDR3 loop spans 15 amino acids. The CDR3 sequence is CASSPQGGGIETQYF. CDR3 DNA sequence: TGTGCCAGCAGTCCCCAGGGGGGAGGGATAGAGACCCAGTACTTC.

To note about this clone: This may be a read error: a much more frequent sequence differs by one nucleotide. V is TRBV6-1 and J is TRBJ2-7; 12 bases fit TRBD2. Germline assignment: CDR1 MNHNS and CDR2 SASEGT. The CDR3 consists of 15 residues. The V gene end was trimmed by 4 bases and the J gene end by 4 bases; junction bases not matched to a gene: 5. CDR3 amino acids: CASSALAGGGYEQYF. CDR3 sequence (DNA): TGTGCCAGCAGTGCGCTAGCGGGAGGGGGTTACGAGCAGTACTTC.

The chain recombines TRBV11-2 with TRBJ1-2; 7 nucleotides line up with TRBD1. With 0 bases clipped from V and 5 bases from J, the junction kept 12 bases outside the gene matches. Germline loops: CDR1 SGHAT, CDR2 FQNNGV. The CDR3 totals 17 residues. The CDR3, as DNA: TGTGCCAGCAGCTTAGATATGTTGGGGGACAGCCTTTATGGCTACACCTTC. This encodes CASSLDMLGDSLYGYTF. Variable domain in full (rest from reference TRBV11-2 and TRBJ1-2): EAGVAQSPRYKIIEKRQSVAFWCNPISGHATLYWYQQILGQGPKLLIQFQNNGVVDDSQLPKDRFSAERLKGVDSTLKIQPAKLEDSAVYLCASSLDMLGDSLYGYTFGSGTRLTVV.

The chain uses TRBV10-3 and TRBJ1-2; a possible D gene is TRBD1 (6 bases). Trimming stripped 7 bases from V and 2 bases from J, with 11 bases between. Germline CDR1 reads ENHRY; CDR2 reads SYGVKD. CDR3 size: 13 residues. In DNA, the CDR3 is TGTGCCATCAATCCAGGGGCGAACTATGGCTACACCTTC. The encoded protein is CAINPGANYGYTF.

The V gene is TRBV11-2, the J gene TRBJ2-2; D unclear. The ends were cut back, 3 bases at V and 2 bases at J, with 13 bases in the middle. Germline CDR1 and CDR2: SGHAT and FQNNGV. The CDR3 length is 16 residues. CDR3 DNA sequence: TGTGCCAGCAGCTTTCCTTGGCCGGCAAACACCGGGGAGCTGTTTTTT. Residues: CASSFPWPANTGELFF.

This clone occurred a few times. The V call is TRBV29-1, the J call TRBJ1-1, with D unclear. CDR1 is SQVTM, CDR2 ANQGSEA, per germline. Between the trimmed V and J ends, which lost 4 bases and 1 base, there was a span of 7 bases. CDR3 length equals 12 residues. CDR3 in DNA: TGCAGCGTTGGGTTTAAGAACACTGAAGCTTTCTTT. Translating it yields CSVGFKNTEAFF.